Following are 17 T cell receptor beta chains from one sample sequenced in a study of neurological immune-mediated disorders. TCRdb processed the 5' RACE reads anew with MiXCR; each CDR3 protein has one entry. This table has about 59,000 distinct CDR3 sequences, approximately 12% appearing once. The sample consisted of PBMCs. Receptors were obtained from a woman aged 60 to 75 with HTLV-1-associated myelopathy (HAM/TSP).

This clonotype showed up many times. The rearrangement links TRBV6-5 to TRBJ1-5, with D maybe TRBD1 (6 bases). Germline V lookup: CDR1 MNHEY, CDR2 SVGAGI. Trimming took off 6 bases at V and 7 bases at J, with 13 bases between the two ends. The CDR3 is 13 residues long. CDR3 amino acids: CASRIDRRQPQHF. In DNA form, the CDR3 reads TGTGCCAGCAGGATTGACAGGCGACAGCCCCAGCATTTT.

This clonotype was detected many times. The chain has TRBV29-1 and TRBJ2-5; D gene ambiguous. Germline V gives CDR1 SQVTM, CDR2 ANQGSEA. CDR3 length: 12 residues. The V and J ends lost 3 bases and 3 bases respectively, with 8 bases between them. This chain's CDR3 is CSVEDEKETQYF. The DNA of the CDR3 is TGCAGCGTTGAGGATGAAAAAGAGACCCAGTACTTC.

The table lists this clonotype with a few counts. A single base separates this from a much larger clone, so it may be a read error. This chain uses TRBV3-1 with TRBJ2-1; 9 bases are a match to TRBD2. The CDR3 runs to 15 residues. Looked up from germline, CDR1 is LGHDT and CDR2 is YNNKEL (reference sequence). CDR3 loop: CVSSQVTSGNNEQFF. The CDR3 DNA reads TGTGTCAGCAGCCAAGTGACTAGCGGAAACAATGAGCAGTTCTTC.

This clonotype showed up many times. This sequence joins TRBV2 and TRBJ2-1; no firm D call. The CDR3 runs 14 residues. The germline V and J ends were trimmed by 3 bases and 3 bases, with 9 bases remaining between them. Germline CDR1 is SNHLY and CDR2 is FYNNEI. The CDR3 loop reads CASSDVDFYNEQFF. CDR3 in DNA: TGTGCCAGCAGTGACGTTGACTTCTACAATGAGCAGTTCTTC.

This clonotype showed up many times. The J gene is TRBJ2-1, the V gene TRBV5-1; 8 nucleotides agree with TRBD2. The V gene end was trimmed by 4 bases and the J gene end by 2 bases; junction bases not matched to a gene: 8. This CDR3 has 16 residues. Germline V CDR1 and CDR2: SGHRS, YFSETQ. CDR3 loop: CASSRGGFPTYNEQFF. CDR3 DNA: TGCGCCAGCAGCCGGGGGGGATTCCCAACCTACAATGAGCAGTTCTTC.

This clonotype was found many times. This chain links TRBV5-1 with TRBJ2-1, with TRBD2 as a possible D gene (6 bases). The V end was cut by 0 bases, the J end by 10 bases, with 14 bases between. This CDR3 is built from 14 residues. Germline V gene data show CDR1 as SGHRS and CDR2 as YFSETQ. CDR3: CASSLAAEGGEQFF. In DNA, the CDR3 is TGCGCCAGCAGCTTGGCCGCGGAGGGAGGAGAGCAGTTCTTC.

The chain couples TRBV3-1 to TRBJ2-2; D not certain. The germline V gene encodes CDR1 LGHDT and CDR2 YNNKEL (reference sequence). The CDR3 has 15 residues. Trimming removed 4 bases at V and 6 bases at J, with 15 bases between. The CDR3 sequence is CASSRTIGIAGELFF. The CDR3 DNA follows: TGTGCCAGCAGCCGAACCATAGGGATCGCCGGGGAGCTGTTTTTT.

The table lists this clonotype with many counts. The chain employs TRBV20-1 and TRBJ2-3, with TRBD2 as a possible D gene (5 bases). CDR1 is DFQATT and CDR2 is SNEGSKA in the germline V gene (reference sequence). The V and J ends lost 1 base and 0 bases respectively, with 11 bases between them. The CDR3 runs to 15 residues. As DNA, the CDR3 is TGCAGTGCTAGAGTACAGCGGATTAGCACAGATACGCAGTATTTT. Its translation is CSARVQRISTDTQYF.

As to this clonotype: One end of the junction is discordant with germline, which a read error may explain. The rearrangement joins TRBV29-1 to TRBJ2-1, with D uncertain. Germline loops: CDR1 SQVTM, CDR2 ANQGSEA. This CDR3 has 13 amino acids. DNA of the CDR3: TGCAGCGTTGATGATCTGGGTCAAAATGAGCAGCTCTTC. It specifies CSVDDLGQNEQLF.

This chain connects TRBV12-3 or TRBV12-4 to TRBJ2-7; 10 positions match TRBD2. After removal of 5 bases from V and 0 bases from J, the junction contained 7 bases not matched to a gene. CDR3 size: 16 residues. CDR3 loop: CASSRGLASSSYEQYF. The CDR3 DNA reads as TGTGCCAGCAGTCGGGGACTAGCGTCCAGCTCCTACGAGCAGTACTTC.

This clonotype was counted many times. The V call is TRBV12-3 or TRBV12-4, the J call TRBJ2-5; 10 bases are a match to TRBD2. Trimming at V came to 4 bases and at J to 5 bases, leaving 16 bases not matched to a gene. The CDR3 runs to 18 residues. CDR3 region: CASSSKIKTSGLSETQYF. CDR3 sequence (DNA): TGTGCCAGCAGTTCCAAAATTAAGACTAGCGGGTTGAGTGAGACCCAGTACTTC.

At least ten counts were recorded for this clonotype. This chain joins TRBV5-1 and TRBJ2-1; 11 nucleotides line up with TRBD2. Trimming at V came to 7 bases and at J to 10 bases, leaving 10 bases not matched to a gene. CDR1 SGHRS and CDR2 YFSETQ come from the germline V gene. The CDR3 sequence is 14 residues long. As DNA, the CDR3 is TGCGCCAGCCGGCGACTAGCGGGATCAGGGGAGCAGTTCTTC. Its translation is CASRRLAGSGEQFF.

This clonotype was seen repeatedly, ten times or more. CDR3 region: CSAPDRRGKNTGELFF. CDR3 bases: TGCAGTGCCCCTGACAGGAGAGGGAAAAACACCGGGGAGCTGTTTTTT. The V call is TRBV20-1, the J call TRBJ2-2; D might be TRBD1 (6 bases). V lost 6 bases, J lost 2 bases, and 19 bases lay in between. The germline CDR1 and CDR2 sequences are DFQATT and SNEGSKA (reference sequence). The CDR3 is 16 residues long.

This clonotype was picked up many times. This chain's CDR3 is CASSPTFSSGNTIYF. CDR3 nucleotide sequence: TGTGCCAGCAGCCCGACATTCTCCTCTGGAAACACCATATATTTT. The V gene is TRBV7-9, the J gene TRBJ1-3; D unresolved. Trimming took 5 bases from V and 0 from J, leaving 11 bases between them. Germline lookup yields CDR1 SEHNR and CDR2 FQNEAQ (reference sequence). The CDR3 runs to 15 residues.

This clonotype was recorded a few times. V is TRBV5-1 and J is TRBJ2-5, with D perhaps TRBD2 (6 bases). V was trimmed by 4 bases and J by 5 bases, leaving 18 bases between them. The CDR3 sequence is 15 residues long. CDR1 and CDR2 from the germline V gene are SGHRS and YFSETQ. Written as DNA, the CDR3 is TGCGCCAGCAGCCCCGGATCGGGGGTCTCGGAGACCCAGTACTTC. It is translated as CASSPGSGVSETQYF.

This clonotype showed up many times. J is TRBJ1-5 and V is TRBV20-1, with 7 bases lining up with TRBD1. V lost 6 bases to trimming and J lost 4 bases; unmatched junction nucleotides: 9. Germline V gives CDR1 DFQATT, CDR2 SNEGSKA (reference sequence). CDR3 size: 14 residues. The CDR3: CSALMTGYNQPQHF. Written as DNA, the CDR3 is TGCAGTGCCCTTATGACAGGGTATAATCAGCCCCAGCATTTT.

This clonotype was counted at least ten times. The chain employs TRBV6-6 and TRBJ1-2, with a possible D match to TRBD1 (5 bases). Germline V CDR1 and CDR2: MNHNY, SVGAGI (reference sequence). Trimming removed 2 bases at V and 2 bases at J, with 12 bases between. This CDR3 has 15 amino acids. The CDR3 spells CASSYGGGANYGYTF. In DNA form, the CDR3 reads TGTGCCAGCAGTTACGGGGGGGGTGCGAACTATGGCTACACCTTC.